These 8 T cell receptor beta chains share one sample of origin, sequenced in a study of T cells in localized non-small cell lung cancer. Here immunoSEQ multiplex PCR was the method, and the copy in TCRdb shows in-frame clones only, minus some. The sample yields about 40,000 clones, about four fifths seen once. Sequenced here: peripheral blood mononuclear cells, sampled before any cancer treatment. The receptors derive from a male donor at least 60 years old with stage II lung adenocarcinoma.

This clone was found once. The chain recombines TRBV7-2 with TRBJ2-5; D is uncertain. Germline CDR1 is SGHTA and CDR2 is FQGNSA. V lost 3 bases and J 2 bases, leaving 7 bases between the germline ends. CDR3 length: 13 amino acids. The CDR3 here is CASSLSPQETQYF. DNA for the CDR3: TGTGCCAGCAGCTTGTCCCCGCAAGAGACCCAGTACTTC.

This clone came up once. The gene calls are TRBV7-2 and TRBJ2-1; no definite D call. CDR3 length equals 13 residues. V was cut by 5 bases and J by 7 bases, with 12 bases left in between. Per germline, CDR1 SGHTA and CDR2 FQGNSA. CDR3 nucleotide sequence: TGTGCCAGCAGCCTGGGGTTAGGGAATGAGCAGTTCTTC. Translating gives CASSLGLGNEQFF. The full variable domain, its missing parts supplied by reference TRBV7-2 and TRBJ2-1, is GAGVSQSPSNKVTEKGKDVELRCDPISGHTALYWYRQSLGQGLEFLIYFQGNSAPDKSGLPSDRFSAERTGGSVSTLTIQRTQQEDSAVYLCASSLGLGNEQFFGPGTRLTVL.

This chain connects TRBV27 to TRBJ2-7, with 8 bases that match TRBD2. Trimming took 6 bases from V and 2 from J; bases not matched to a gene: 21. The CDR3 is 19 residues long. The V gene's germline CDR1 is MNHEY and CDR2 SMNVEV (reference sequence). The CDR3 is CASSLGEGQAGLGPYEQYF. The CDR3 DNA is TGTGCCAGCAGCCTCGGGGAGGGGCAAGCGGGACTAGGGCCCTACGAGCAGTACTTC.

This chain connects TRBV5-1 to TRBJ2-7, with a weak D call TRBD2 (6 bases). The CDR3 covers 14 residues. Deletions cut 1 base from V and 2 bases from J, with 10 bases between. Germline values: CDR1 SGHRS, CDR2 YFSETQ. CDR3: CASSLRGGPYEQYF. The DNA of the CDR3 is TGCGCCAGCAGCTTGCGGGGAGGCCCCTACGAGCAGTACTTC.

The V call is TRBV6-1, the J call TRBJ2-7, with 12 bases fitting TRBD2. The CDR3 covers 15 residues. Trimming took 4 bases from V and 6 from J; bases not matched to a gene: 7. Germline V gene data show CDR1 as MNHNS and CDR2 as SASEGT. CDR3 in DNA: TGTGCCAGCAGTGTTCTAGCGGGAGGGACGGGCGAGCAGTACTTC. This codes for CASSVLAGGTGEQYF.

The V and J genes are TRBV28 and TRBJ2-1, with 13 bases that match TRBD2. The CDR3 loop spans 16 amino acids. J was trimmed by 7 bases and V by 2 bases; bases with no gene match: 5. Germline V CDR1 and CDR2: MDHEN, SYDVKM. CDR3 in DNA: TGTGCCAGCAGTTTACCCGGGACTAGCGGGAATAATGAGCAGTTCTTC. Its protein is CASSLPGTSGNNEQFF.

The CDR3 sequence: CASSTRGLAGVYEQYF. The CDR3 DNA follows: TGTGCCAGCAGCACGAGGGGCCTAGCGGGAGTATACGAGCAGTACTTC. The chain recombines TRBV9 with TRBJ2-7, with 10 bases identical to TRBD2. Germline CDR1 is SGDLS and CDR2 is YYNGEE. The length of the CDR3 is 16 residues. V lost 4 bases, J lost 4 bases, and 11 bases stayed unmatched.

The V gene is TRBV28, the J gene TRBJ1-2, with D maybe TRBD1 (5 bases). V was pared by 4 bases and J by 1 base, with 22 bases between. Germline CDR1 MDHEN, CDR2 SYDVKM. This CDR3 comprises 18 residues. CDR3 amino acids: CASSSRGVAKRGNYGYTF. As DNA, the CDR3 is TGTGCCAGCAGTTCCCGGGGGGTGGCTAAAAGGGGTAACTATGGCTACACCTTC.